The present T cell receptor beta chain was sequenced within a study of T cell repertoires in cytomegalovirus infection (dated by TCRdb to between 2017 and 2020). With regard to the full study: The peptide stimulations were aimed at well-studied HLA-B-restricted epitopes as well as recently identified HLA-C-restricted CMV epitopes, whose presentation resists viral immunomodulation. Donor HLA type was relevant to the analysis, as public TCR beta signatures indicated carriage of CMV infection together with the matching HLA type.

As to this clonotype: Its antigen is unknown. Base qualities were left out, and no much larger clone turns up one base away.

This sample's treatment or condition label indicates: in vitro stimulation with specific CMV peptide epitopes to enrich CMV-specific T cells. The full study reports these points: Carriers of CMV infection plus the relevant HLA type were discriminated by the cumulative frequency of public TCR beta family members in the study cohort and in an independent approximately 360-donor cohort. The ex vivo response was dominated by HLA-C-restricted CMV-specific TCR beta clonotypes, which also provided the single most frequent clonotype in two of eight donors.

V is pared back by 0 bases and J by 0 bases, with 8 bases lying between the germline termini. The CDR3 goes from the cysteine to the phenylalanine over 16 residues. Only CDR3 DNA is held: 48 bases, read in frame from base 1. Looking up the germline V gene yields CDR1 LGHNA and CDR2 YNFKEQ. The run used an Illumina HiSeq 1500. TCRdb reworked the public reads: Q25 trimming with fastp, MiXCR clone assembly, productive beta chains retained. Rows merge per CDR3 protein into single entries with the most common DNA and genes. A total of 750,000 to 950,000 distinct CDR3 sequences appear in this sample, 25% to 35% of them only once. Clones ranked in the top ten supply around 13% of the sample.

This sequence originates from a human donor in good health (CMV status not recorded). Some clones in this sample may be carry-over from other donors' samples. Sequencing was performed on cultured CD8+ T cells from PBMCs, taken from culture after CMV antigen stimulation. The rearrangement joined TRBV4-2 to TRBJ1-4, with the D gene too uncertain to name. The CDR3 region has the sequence CASSQEGSATNEKLFF. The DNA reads TGTGCCAGCAGCCAAGAAGGTAGTGCAACTAATGAAAAACTGTTTTTT.